Below are 5 T cell receptor beta chains sequenced from a single sample in a study of blood T cell repertoires in COVID-19. Repertoires were generated with immunoSEQ multiplex PCR, while TCRdb's copy carries only in-frame clones and drops some. The sample has tens of thousands of clones; 84% are singletons. Sequenced material: peripheral blood. These receptors all stem from a man over 45 with acute or convalescent COVID-19.

This clone appeared once. The CDR3: CASSESRWASGSRRTDTQYF. CDR3 bases: TGCGCCAGCAGTGAGTCCCGGTGGGCTAGCGGGAGTCGAAGGACAGATACGCAGTATTTT. This sequence joins TRBV10-2 and TRBJ2-3, with 10 bases that match TRBD2. Germline V gene data show CDR1 as WSHSY and CDR2 as SAAADI. V lost 0 bases to trimming and J lost 3 bases; unmatched junction nucleotides: 15. The CDR3 is made up of 20 amino acids.

The V and J genes are TRBV4-1 and TRBJ2-6; the match to TRBD1 covers 11 bases. Germline V CDR1 and CDR2: MGHRA, YSYEKL. V lost 6 bases, J lost 4 bases, and 8 bases stayed unmatched. The CDR3 has 17 residues. The CDR3 sequence is CASRYSDRGLGANVLTF. Written as DNA, the CDR3 is TGCGCCAGCAGATACTCGGACAGGGGGCTAGGGGCCAACGTCCTGACTTTC.

Here the CDR3 reads CATSEELSYNSPLHF. As DNA, the CDR3 is TGTGCCACCTCCGAGGAACTTAGCTATAATTCACCCCTCCACTTT. This chain connects TRBV6-5 to TRBJ1-6; D call uncertain. Germline lookup yields CDR1 MNHEY and CDR2 SVGAGI. There are 15 residues in the CDR3. Trimming cost V 10 bases and J 3 bases, with 16 bases left between them.

This chain links TRBV28 with TRBJ1-2, with 8 nucleotides matching TRBD1. The CDR3 runs 12 residues. The germline CDR1 and CDR2 sequences are MDHEN and SYDVKM. With 9 bases clipped from V and 6 bases from J, the junction kept 6 bases outside the gene matches. Here the CDR3 reads CASETGADGYTF. CDR3 nucleotide sequence: TGTGCCAGTGAGACAGGGGCGGATGGCTACACCTTC.

V gene TRBV28 combines with J gene TRBJ1-5, with D unclear. Trimming stripped 6 bases from V and 5 bases from J, with 11 bases between. The germline V gene has CDR1 MDHEN and CDR2 SYDVKM. The CDR3 is made up of 13 amino acids. The CDR3 DNA reads as TGTGCCAGCAGGCCTATGCTAGATCAGCCCCAGCATTTT. Its protein product is CASRPMLDQPQHF.